Listed here are 27 T cell receptor beta chains from one sample, sequenced in a study of CD8+ T cells in alopecia areata. Sequencing relied on a cDNA template that was reverse transcribed from extracted RNA. Assay used: immunoSEQ multiplex PCR; TCRdb lists only in-frame clones, some missing. The table includes 120,000 to 150,000 clones, roughly 48% detected once. Input material: CD4+ T cells sorted from blood. The receptors stem from a human donor with alopecia areata.

This clone has only a few counts. V usage is TRBV28 and J usage is TRBJ1-1, with D hard to call. Trimming shortened V by 8 bases and J by 11 bases, and 18 bases separated the two germline ends. Germline V gene sequence: CDR1 MDHEN, CDR2 SYDVKM. The CDR3 spans 12 residues. The CDR3 nucleotides are TGTGCCAGCTCTCAGGTCGGGAGGGCGGCTTTCTTT. Protein sequence: CASSQVGRAAFF.

V and J are TRBV5-1 and TRBJ2-3; D is undetermined. Looked up from germline, CDR1 is SGHRS and CDR2 is YFSETQ. V lost 0 bases and J 2 bases, leaving 10 bases between the germline ends. This CDR3 spans 15 amino acids. CDR3 region: CASSLGVVNTDTQYF. CDR3 nucleotides: TGCGCCAGCAGCTTGGGTGTGGTGAACACAGATACGCAGTATTTT.

The CDR3 coding sequence is TGTGCCAGCAGCCGGAACCAAGAGACCCAGTACTTC. Translated: CASSRNQETQYF. J is TRBJ2-5 and V is TRBV7-2; D gene ambiguous. The CDR3 is 12 residues long. Germline loops: CDR1 SGHTA, CDR2 FQGNSA. V gave up 5 bases and J gave up 0 bases, with 4 bases separating them.

The chain carries TRBV5-1 and TRBJ2-2; D possibly corresponds to TRBD1 (6 bases). V was pared by 5 bases and J by 1 base, with 15 bases between. This CDR3 comprises 16 residues. Germline loops: CDR1 SGHRS, CDR2 YFSETQ. CDR3: CASSATGTRNTGELFF. The CDR3 DNA reads TGCGCCAGCAGTGCTACCGGGACACGGAACACCGGGGAGCTGTTTTTT.

V and J are TRBV6-5 and TRBJ2-7; TRBD1 matches at 9 bases. Germline CDR1 and CDR2: MNHEY and SVGAGI. Trimming at V came to 8 bases and at J to 2 bases, leaving 10 bases not matched to a gene. The CDR3 loop spans 15 amino acids. The CDR3 loop is CASWGPDRGTYEQYF. The CDR3 nucleotides are TGTGCCAGCTGGGGGCCAGACAGGGGGACCTACGAGCAGTACTTC.

This clone was seen only a few times. This chain's CDR3 is CASSFLDSNQPQHF. In DNA, the CDR3 is TGTGCCAGCAGTTTCTTGGATAGCAATCAGCCCCAGCATTTT. The J gene is TRBJ1-5, the V gene TRBV28; D is undetermined. This CDR3 is 14 amino acids long. V was cut by 3 bases and J by 0 bases, with 6 bases left in between. Per germline, CDR1 MDHEN and CDR2 SYDVKM.

The chain joins TRBV5-1 to TRBJ2-1, with D possibly TRBD1 on 6 matching bases. CDR3 size: 16 residues. Germline-derived CDR1 and CDR2 are SGHRS and YFSETQ. The V end was cut by 2 bases, the J end by 4 bases, with 16 bases between. The CDR3 sequence: CASSFGLTQGYNEQFF. CDR3 sequence (DNA): TGCGCCAGCAGCTTCGGGCTGACCCAGGGGTACAATGAGCAGTTCTTC.

This clone was counted a few times. The rearrangement uses TRBV29-1 and TRBJ2-3; TRBD2 is a possible D gene (5 bases). Per germline, CDR1 SQVTM and CDR2 ANQGSEA. V was trimmed by 6 bases and J by 6 bases, leaving 7 bases between them. CDR3 length: 10 amino acids. The CDR3 DNA reads as TGCAGCGTAGCGGTGGATACGCAGTATTTT. This gives the protein CSVAVDTQYF.

Concerning this clone: This likely stems from a read error, as it lies one base from a far larger clone. The sample carries other DNA sequences with the same CDR3. The CDR3 here is CSYAQNEQFF. The CDR3 nucleotides are TGCAGCTATGCCCAAAATGAGCAGTTCTTC. The chain links TRBV29-1 to TRBJ2-1; no reliable D call. The CDR3 totals 10 residues. CDR1 is SQVTM, CDR2 ANQGSEA, per germline. The V gene lost 8 bases and the J gene lost 7 bases, with 9 bases spanning the gap.

This clone has more than one count but fewer than ten. The rearrangement links TRBV28 to TRBJ2-7; 9 nucleotides line up with TRBD1. Germline V gene lookup returns CDR1 MDHEN and CDR2 SYDVKM. V shed 8 bases, J shed 3 bases, and the junction held 5 bases outside the gene matches. CDR3 length equals 13 residues. The CDR3 bases are TGTGCCAGCCTGGGACAGGGCTACTACGAGCAGTACTTC. It codes for CASLGQGYYEQYF.

J is TRBJ1-1 and V is TRBV5-1; D gene ambiguous. Germline V lookup: CDR1 SGHRS, CDR2 YFSETQ. The CDR3 runs to 14 residues. Trimming removed 2 bases at V and 1 base at J, with 9 bases between. The CDR3 DNA reads TGCGCCAGCAGCTTATCACGGACGAACACTGAAGCTTTCTTT. Amino acids: CASSLSRTNTEAFF.

Only a few counts were recorded for this clone. V gene TRBV5-6 combines with J gene TRBJ2-3; D is unclear. This CDR3 spans 13 amino acids. The V gene lost 1 base and the J gene lost 5 bases, with 8 bases spanning the gap. Germline CDR1 is SGHDT and CDR2 is YYEEEE. Written as DNA, the CDR3 is TGTGCCAGCAGCTTGCGCCGACTAGATACGCAGTATTTT. The encoded protein is CASSLRRLDTQYF.

This rearrangement joins TRBV30 to TRBJ2-7; D might be TRBD1 or TRBD2, each matching 5 bases. The CDR3 contains 13 residues. Trimming removed 3 bases at V and 0 bases at J, with 9 bases between. The germline CDR1 and CDR2 sequences are GTSNPN and SVGIG (reference sequence). CDR3 in amino acids: CAWRRGSSYEQYF. In DNA, the CDR3 is TGTGCCTGGAGGAGGGGCTCCTCCTACGAGCAGTACTTC.

The gene calls are TRBV28 and TRBJ2-7; TRBD1 or TRBD2 may be the D gene (7 bases each). Trimming pared 4 bases from V and 10 bases from J, leaving 14 bases between. Germline CDR1 MDHEN, CDR2 SYDVKM. The CDR3 is 12 residues long. The DNA for the CDR3 is TGTGCCAGCAGTTCTCAGGGGGGGCCCCAGTACTTC. Residues: CASSSQGGPQYF.

Only a few counts were recorded for this clone. The chain joins TRBV7-3 to TRBJ2-3, with 9 bases identical to TRBD2. The germline CDR1 and CDR2 sequences are SGHTA and FQGTGA. CDR3 length: 15 amino acids. V was pared by 2 bases and J by 4 bases, with 4 bases of the junction left unmatched. The CDR3 sequence: CASSLQAGGADTQYF. CDR3 sequence (DNA): TGTGCCAGCAGCTTACAAGCGGGGGGAGCAGATACGCAGTATTTT.

This clone appeared a few times. This chain links TRBV25-1 with TRBJ2-7; tentative D call: TRBD2 (5 bases). The germline gives CDR1 MGHDK, CDR2 SYGVNS. Trimming removed 2 bases from V and 6 bases from J, with 11 bases in between. The CDR3 loop spans 13 amino acids. CDR3 coding DNA: TGTGCCAGCAGTGAAGTAGGGAGCTCCGAGCAGTACTTC. Its translation: CASSEVGSSEQYF.

This chain connects TRBV29-1 to TRBJ2-3; D is unresolved. Germline CDR1 reads SQVTM; CDR2 reads ANQGSEA. Trimming pared 4 bases from V and 0 bases from J, leaving 11 bases between. The CDR3 consists of 14 residues. CDR3 sequence (DNA): TGCAGCGTTGGGCTAGGATCTAGCACAGATACGCAGTATTTT. It yields the protein CSVGLGSSTDTQYF.

The chain recombines TRBV30 with TRBJ2-1; D remains unclear. The germline gives CDR1 GTSNPN, CDR2 SVGIG (reference sequence). The CDR3 totals 15 residues. The germline V and J ends were trimmed by 4 bases and 2 bases, with 15 bases remaining between them. The CDR3 bases are TGTGCCTGGAAGAGCGTTCCTGGGCCCTACAATGAGCAGTTCTTC. Protein: CAWKSVPGPYNEQFF. The whole variable domain, remainder taken from reference TRBV30 and TRBJ2-1, is SQTIHQWPATLVQPVGSPLSLECTVEGTSNPNLYWYRQAAGRGLQLLFYSVGIGQISSEVPQNLSASRPQDRQFILSSKKLLLSDSGFYLCAWKSVPGPYNEQFFGPGTRLTVL.

This chain joins TRBV27 and TRBJ2-1; tentatively, D is TRBD1 or TRBD2 (5 bases each). CDR1 is MNHEY, CDR2 SMNVEV, per germline (reference sequence). There are 13 residues in the CDR3. Trimming stripped 7 bases from V and 7 bases from J, with 14 bases between. The DNA for the CDR3 is TGTGCCAGCACTCGAAGTGGGGGTAATGAGCAGTTCTTC. As protein: CASTRSGGNEQFF.

The chain joins TRBV5-1 to TRBJ1-1; a possible D gene is TRBD1 (6 bases). With 0 bases removed from V and 0 bases from J, the gap between germline ends came to 27 bases. Germline V gives CDR1 SGHRS, CDR2 YFSETQ. The CDR3 contains 21 residues. The CDR3 DNA is TGCGCCAGCAGCTTGGATCGTTATAATCGACCCCCAGGGGCAATGAACACTGAAGCTTTCTTT. This translates into CASSLDRYNRPPGAMNTEAFF.

This clone has only a few counts. The genes are TRBV7-9 and TRBJ2-1; D remains ambiguous. The CDR3 has 15 amino acids. Germline V lookup: CDR1 SEHNR, CDR2 FQNEAQ (reference sequence). Trimming pared 7 bases from V and 10 bases from J, leaving 23 bases between. In nucleotides, the CDR3 is TGTGCCAGCAACCTACCCACCCTACAGTGGTCGGAGCAGTTCTTC. Amino acids: CASNLPTLQWSEQFF.

In this sample, this clone turned up a few times. The chain links TRBV7-3 to TRBJ2-1; D remains ambiguous. The CDR3 sequence is 14 residues long. The V gene lost 1 base and the J gene lost 1 base, with 5 bases spanning the gap. In germline, CDR1 is SGHTA, CDR2 FQGTGA. CDR3 nucleotide sequence: TGTGCCAGCAGCTTAATCGGGTCCTACAATGAGCAGTTCTTC. Protein: CASSLIGSYNEQFF.

The genes are TRBV5-4 and TRBJ2-1, with TRBD2 matching over 9 bases. The germline V gene encodes CDR1 SGHNT and CDR2 YYREEE (reference sequence). Trimming cost V 0 bases and J 7 bases; bases outside gene matches: 17. CDR3 length equals 19 residues. The CDR3 spells CASSLGVPGLALRGNEQFF. In nucleotides, the CDR3 is TGTGCCAGCAGCTTGGGGGTCCCGGGACTAGCACTCAGGGGGAATGAGCAGTTCTTC.

The rearrangement joins TRBV19 to TRBJ1-1; TRBD1 might be the D (6 bases). This CDR3 has 14 residues. Germline lookup yields CDR1 LNHDA and CDR2 SQIVND (reference sequence). V gave up 7 bases and J gave up 7 bases, with 19 bases separating them. CDR3: CASTPWGGHYEAFF. CDR3 sequence (DNA): TGTGCCAGTACCCCCTGGGGGGGGCATTATGAAGCTTTCTTT.

This chain joins TRBV7-2 and TRBJ2-2; 11 bases agree with TRBD2. Germline loops: CDR1 SGHTA, CDR2 FQGNSA. This CDR3 has 15 residues. J gave up 7 bases and V 1 base, and 2 bases lay outside the gene matches. CDR3 DNA sequence: TGTGCCAGCAGCTTAGAACTAGCGGGAGACGGGGAGCTGTTTTTT. Translation: CASSLELAGDGELFF.

This chain uses TRBV5-4 with TRBJ2-3; D remains unclear. The CDR3 is made up of 14 amino acids. Trimming took 2 bases from V and 1 from J, leaving 8 bases between them. The germline gives CDR1 SGHNT, CDR2 YYREEE (reference sequence). The CDR3 loop reads CASSFPSGTDTQYF. DNA of the CDR3: TGTGCCAGCAGCTTTCCGAGCGGCACAGATACGCAGTATTTT.

The chain joins TRBV5-1 to TRBJ2-5; TRBD1 matches 7 bases. V lost 0 bases and J lost 3; bases outside the gene matches: 5. The CDR3 spans 15 residues. Germline values: CDR1 SGHRS, CDR2 YFSETQ. CDR3 protein: CASSLARQGKETQYF. The CDR3 coding sequence is TGCGCCAGCAGCTTGGCCCGACAGGGCAAAGAGACCCAGTACTTC.